What follows describes a single TCR beta chain. The entry originates in a study of T cell changes during pregnancy in multiple sclerosis. Data came from immunoSEQ multiplex PCR; TCRdb stores just in-frame clones and leaves some out. The sample lists roughly 75,000 clones; over 80% were seen once. V lost 6 bases and J lost 1, with 14 bases in between. This CDR3 region has 15 residues. Germline CDR1 is WSHSY and CDR2 is SAAADI. The chain carries TRBV10-2 and TRBJ2-3; the D gene is possibly TRBD2 (7 bases). Sample: peripheral blood, taken in the third trimester of pregnancy. This TCR derives from a female donor in good health, enrolled as a control in a pregnancy study. CDR3 residues: CASRGGGLGTDTQYF. Here the CDR3 DNA reads TGCGCCAGCAGGGGAGGGGGACTGGGCACAGATACGCAGTATTTT.